The T cell receptor (beta chain) under discussion was sequenced for a study of blood T cell repertoires in COVID-19. The CDR3 length is 15 residues. Germline CDR1 reads SGDLS; CDR2 reads YYNGEE. V lost 0 bases, J lost 5 bases, and 6 bases stayed unmatched. In the authors' methods: Researchers report that nucleated cell counts were estimated from reference gene primer amplification. Assay: immunoSEQ multiplex PCR; the TCRdb copy retains only in-frame clones and omits some. That table is the source of V, J and clone size, and D and trimming were worked out from the DNA. Counted here are about 200,000 clones, around 87% occurring once; the ten biggest clones make up about 2.9%.

The sequenced material came from peripheral blood. The receptor's source is a man aged 55-75 years with acute or convalescent COVID-19. The chain couples TRBV9 to TRBJ1-1, with 8 bases that match TRBD1. The CDR3 loop is CASSVEGQGQTEAFF. For the CDR3, the DNA is TGTGCCAGCAGCGTAGAAGGACAGGGTCAAACTGAAGCTTTCTTT.